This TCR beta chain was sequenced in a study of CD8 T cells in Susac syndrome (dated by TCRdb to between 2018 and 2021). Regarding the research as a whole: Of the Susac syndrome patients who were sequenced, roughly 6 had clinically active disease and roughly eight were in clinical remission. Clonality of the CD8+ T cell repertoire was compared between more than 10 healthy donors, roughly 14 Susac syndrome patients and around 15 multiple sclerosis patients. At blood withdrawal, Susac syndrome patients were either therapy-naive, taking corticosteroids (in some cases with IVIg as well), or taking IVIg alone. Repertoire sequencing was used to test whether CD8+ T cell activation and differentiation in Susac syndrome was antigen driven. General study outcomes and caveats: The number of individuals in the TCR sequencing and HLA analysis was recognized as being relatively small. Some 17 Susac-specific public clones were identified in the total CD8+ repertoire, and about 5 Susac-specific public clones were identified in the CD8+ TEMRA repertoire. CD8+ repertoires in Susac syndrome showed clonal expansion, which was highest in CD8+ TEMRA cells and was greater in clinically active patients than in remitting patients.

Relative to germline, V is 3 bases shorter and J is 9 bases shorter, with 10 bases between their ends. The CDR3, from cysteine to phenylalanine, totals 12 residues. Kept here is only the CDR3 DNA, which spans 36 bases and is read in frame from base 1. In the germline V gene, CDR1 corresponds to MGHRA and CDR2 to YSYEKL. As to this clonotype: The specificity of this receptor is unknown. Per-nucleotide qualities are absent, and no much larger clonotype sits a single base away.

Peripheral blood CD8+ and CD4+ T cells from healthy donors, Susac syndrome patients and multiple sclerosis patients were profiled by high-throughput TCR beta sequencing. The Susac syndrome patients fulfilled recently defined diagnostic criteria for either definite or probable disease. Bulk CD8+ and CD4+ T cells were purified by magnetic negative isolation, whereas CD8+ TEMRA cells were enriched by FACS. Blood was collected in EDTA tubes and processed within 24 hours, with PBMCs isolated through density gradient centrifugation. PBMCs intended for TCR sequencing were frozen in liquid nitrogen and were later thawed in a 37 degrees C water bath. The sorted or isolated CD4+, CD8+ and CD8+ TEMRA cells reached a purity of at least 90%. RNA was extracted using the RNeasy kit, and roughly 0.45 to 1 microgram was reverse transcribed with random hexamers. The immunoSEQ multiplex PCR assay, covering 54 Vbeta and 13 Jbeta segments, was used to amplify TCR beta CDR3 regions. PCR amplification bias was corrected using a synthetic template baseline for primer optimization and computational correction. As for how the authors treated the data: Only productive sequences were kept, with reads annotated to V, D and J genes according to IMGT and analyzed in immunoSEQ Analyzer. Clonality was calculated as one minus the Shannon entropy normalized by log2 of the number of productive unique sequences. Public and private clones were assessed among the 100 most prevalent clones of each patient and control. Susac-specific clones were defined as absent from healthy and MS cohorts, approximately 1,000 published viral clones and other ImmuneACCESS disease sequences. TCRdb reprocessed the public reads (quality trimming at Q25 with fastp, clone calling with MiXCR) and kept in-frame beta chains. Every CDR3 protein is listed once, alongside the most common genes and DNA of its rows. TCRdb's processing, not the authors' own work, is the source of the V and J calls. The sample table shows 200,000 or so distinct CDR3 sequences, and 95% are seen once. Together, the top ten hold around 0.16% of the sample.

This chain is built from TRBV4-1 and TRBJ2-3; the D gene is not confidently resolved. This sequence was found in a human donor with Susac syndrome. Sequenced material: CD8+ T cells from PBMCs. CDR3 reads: CASSHRYPTQYF. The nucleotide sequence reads TGCGCCAGCAGCCACCGATACCCCACGCAGTATTTT.